One T cell receptor (beta chain) is described in this entry. These data come from a study of blood T cell repertoires in COVID-19. Authors' data handling: Estimates of nucleated cell counts were drawn from the amplification of reference gene primers. The assay was immunoSEQ multiplex PCR, and TCRdb's table has in-frame clones only and misses some. V, J and clone size are taken as reported in that table, and D and trimming were inferred from the DNA itself. The sample holds 45,000 to 65,000 clones, around nine tenths seen once. There are 14 residues in the CDR3. Germline V gene lookup returns CDR1 SGHRS and CDR2 YFSETQ. V gave up 4 bases and J gave up 1 base, with 11 bases separating them.

The chain links TRBV5-1 to TRBJ2-5, with D perhaps TRBD2 (5 bases). The source material was peripheral blood. The clonotype originates from a man older than 75 with active or convalescent COVID-19. The CDR3 DNA reads TGCGCCAGCAGCCCCGATGCGGGCCAAGAGACCCAGTACTTC. It specifies CASSPDAGQETQYF.